These T cell receptor beta chains were read from a single sample in a study of OX40 agonist ivuxolimab in advanced cancers. The method was immunoSEQ multiplex PCR; TCRdb's version includes in-frame clones alone and lacks a portion of them. Of roughly 60,000 clones in the sample, approximately 81% were seen once. The source material was CD4+ or CD8+ T cells sorted from blood, sampled in a trial of the OX40 agonist ivuxolimab. The receptor source for this set is an adult with an advanced solid tumor such as melanoma, head and neck, liver or kidney cancer. Both conserved end residues are trimmed from each CDR3. Fields, in order: V gene, CDR3 protein.

TRBV18 | ASSGRQGSLGYT
TRBV2 | ASKPGLAIDTQY
TRBV7-9 | ASSLDLVGSNEKLF
TRBV6-6 | ASDFATGRDTQY
TRBV10-2 | ASTTYGNTEAF
TRBV6-5 | ASSPLTGGSYEQY
TRBV18 | ASSPTTGGVRGETQY
TRBV28 | ASTPPRGSQF
TRBV27 | ASGLTGTLSNQPQH
TRBV28 | ASSFDRVDEKLF
TRBV5-4 | ASSLGPEAF
TRBV6-6 | ASNSAGGSQPQH
TRBV7-6 | ASSFRDSPYEQY
TRBV28 | ASKPGTGAPYEQY
TRBV2 | ASSYKGGSIYEQY
TRBV27 | ASSPRLGNQPQH
TRBV2 | ASSETGDTQY
TRBV11-2 | ASSLDWGEFGYT
TRBV11-2 | ASSSPSLAGTQY